This T cell receptor beta chain was obtained from a study of shared clonotypes between healthy human individuals. Losses at the gene ends were 3 bases for V and 2 bases for J; bases not matched to a gene: 3. The CDR3 extends over 14 amino acids. Germline values: CDR1 SGHNT, CDR2 YYREEE (reference sequence). The assay was run at deep level. When replicate PCRs were run on sorted subsets, they used about 200 ng DNA, tens of thousands of T cell genomes. The method was immunoSEQ multiplex PCR; TCRdb's version includes in-frame clones alone and lacks a portion of them. The sample holds 1 million to 1.2 million clones, about 72% seen once. Concerning this clone itself: A much larger clone lies one base from this, so it may be a read error.

The source material was memory CD4+ T cells from PBMCs. Subset noted: CD45RA-negative fraction. The receptor comes from a man aged 18 to 29 in good health. Some clones in this sample may be carry-over from other donors' samples. The chain uses TRBV5-4 and TRBJ2-7; TRBD1 matches 9 bases. The CDR3 protein is CASSSRDRAYEQYF. CDR3 bases: TGTGCCAGCAGCTCCCGGGACAGGGCCTACGAGCAGTACTTC.